One sample yielded the 11 T cell receptor beta chains listed below, sequenced in a study of OX40 agonist ivuxolimab in advanced cancers. Assay: immunoSEQ multiplex PCR; the TCRdb copy retains only in-frame clones and omits some. This table has roughly 110,000 clones, roughly nine tenths appearing once. The input for sequencing was CD4+ or CD8+ T cells sorted from blood, taken in a trial of the OX40 agonist ivuxolimab. The source is an adult with an advanced solid tumor such as melanoma, head and neck, liver or kidney cancer.

This chain connects TRBV10-3 to TRBJ2-3, with a possible D match to TRBD2 (5 bases). V was cut by 3 bases and J by 5 bases, with 6 bases left in between. The CDR3 has 12 amino acids. The germline gives CDR1 ENHRY, CDR2 SYGVKD. The CDR3: CAISEGGDTQYF. The CDR3 DNA reads TGTGCCATCAGTGAAGGAGGAGATACGCAGTATTTT.

The J gene is TRBJ1-5, the V gene TRBV2; D ambiguous. This CDR3 has 15 amino acids. Trimming stripped 4 bases from V and 0 bases from J, with 10 bases between. Germline lookup yields CDR1 SNHLY and CDR2 FYNNEI. This CDR3 reads CASSAVEVSNQPQHF. The CDR3 nucleotides are TGTGCCAGCAGTGCCGTGGAGGTTAGCAATCAGCCCCAGCATTTT.

The chain is built from TRBV30 and TRBJ2-6, with D uncertain. CDR1 and CDR2 from the germline V gene are GTSNPN and SVGIG (reference sequence). V was shortened by 3 bases and J by 4 bases, with 7 bases between the two germline ends. The CDR3 contains 13 residues. CDR3 sequence reads: CAWRYLGANVLTF. Here the CDR3 DNA reads TGTGCCTGGAGGTACCTGGGGGCCAACGTCCTGACTTTC.

V is TRBV19 and J is TRBJ1-4; D unclear. The CDR3 runs 13 residues. V was shortened by 5 bases and J by 5 bases, with 9 bases between the two germline ends. The germline gives CDR1 LNHDA, CDR2 SQIVND (reference sequence). DNA for the CDR3: TGTGCCAGTAGTTCCGGGCCGAATGAAAAACTGTTTTTT. Its protein product is CASSSGPNEKLFF.

This chain joins TRBV6-6 and TRBJ2-7; 8 nucleotides line up with TRBD1. CDR3 size: 13 residues. Trimming cost V 6 bases and J 1 base; bases outside gene matches: 2. Germline V gene sequence: CDR1 MNHNY, CDR2 SVGAGI (reference sequence). This chain's CDR3 is CASSGDRSYEQYF. DNA for the CDR3: TGTGCCAGCAGCGGGGACAGGTCCTACGAGCAGTACTTC.

This clone was counted once. V is TRBV11-2 and J is TRBJ1-4, with 9 nucleotides matching TRBD1. CDR1 and CDR2 from the germline V gene are SGHAT and FQNNGV. This CDR3 has 14 residues. V lost 7 bases, J lost 5 bases, and 5 bases stayed unmatched. The CDR3: CASNPGQGNEKLFF. The CDR3 DNA is TGTGCCAGCAACCCGGGACAGGGAAATGAAAAACTGTTTTTT.

This clone was seen once. This sequence joins TRBV18 and TRBJ1-3; D is unresolved. Germline V lookup: CDR1 KGHSH, CDR2 LQKENI. The CDR3 length is 14 residues. The V and J ends lost 2 bases and 0 bases respectively, with 5 bases between them. The CDR3: CASSPMGSGNTIYF. CDR3 nucleotide sequence: TGTGCCAGCTCACCAATGGGCTCTGGAAACACCATATATTTT. Drawing the rest from reference TRBV18 and TRBJ1-3, the complete variable domain is NAGVMQNPRHLVRRRGQEARLRCSPMKGHSHVYWYRQLPEEGLKFMVYLQKENIIDESGMPKERFSAEFPKEGPSILRIQQVVRGDSAAYFCASSPMGSGNTIYFGEGSWLTVV.

The chain combines TRBV2 with TRBJ1-2, with TRBD1 as a possible D gene (5 bases). Germline V lookup: CDR1 SNHLY, CDR2 FYNNEI. The V end was cut by 5 bases, the J end by 3 bases, with 22 bases between. The CDR3 loop spans 17 amino acids. The CDR3 region is CASSIPPRGSVDYGYTF. In DNA form, the CDR3 reads TGTGCCAGCAGTATTCCTCCCCGGGGGAGTGTTGACTATGGCTACACCTTC.

The chain uses TRBV30 and TRBJ2-7; 9 bases match TRBD1. Germline CDR1 reads GTSNPN; CDR2 reads SVGIG (reference sequence). The CDR3 runs 14 residues. The trim removed 4 bases at V and 1 base at J, leaving 5 bases unmatched. This CDR3 is CAWNKGQGSYEQYF. CDR3 nucleotide sequence: TGTGCCTGGAACAAGGGACAGGGATCCTACGAGCAGTACTTC.

The chain recombines TRBV6-5 with TRBJ2-5, with D uncertain. The germline V and J ends were trimmed by 0 bases and 5 bases, with 13 bases remaining between them. CDR1 is MNHEY, CDR2 SVGAGI, per germline. The CDR3 extends over 15 amino acids. The CDR3 sequence is CASSYSLSIGETQYF. CDR3 coding DNA: TGTGCCAGCAGTTACTCGCTCAGTATTGGGGAGACCCAGTACTTC.

V is TRBV30 and J is TRBJ2-3, with D tentatively TRBD2 (5 bases). Germline loops: CDR1 GTSNPN, CDR2 SVGIG (reference sequence). V dropped 0 bases and J dropped 8 bases, with 12 bases sitting between them. There are 13 residues in the CDR3. CDR3 sequence reads: CAWSVADSGTQYF. The CDR3 DNA reads TGTGCCTGGAGTGTAGCGGACTCAGGTACGCAGTATTTT. Combining the CDR3 with reference TRBV30 and TRBJ2-3 gives the whole variable domain SQTIHQWPATLVQPVGSPLSLECTVEGTSNPNLYWYRQAAGRGLQLLFYSVGIGQISSEVPQNLSASRPQDRQFILSSKKLLLSDSGFYLCAWSVADSGTQYFGPGTRLTVL.